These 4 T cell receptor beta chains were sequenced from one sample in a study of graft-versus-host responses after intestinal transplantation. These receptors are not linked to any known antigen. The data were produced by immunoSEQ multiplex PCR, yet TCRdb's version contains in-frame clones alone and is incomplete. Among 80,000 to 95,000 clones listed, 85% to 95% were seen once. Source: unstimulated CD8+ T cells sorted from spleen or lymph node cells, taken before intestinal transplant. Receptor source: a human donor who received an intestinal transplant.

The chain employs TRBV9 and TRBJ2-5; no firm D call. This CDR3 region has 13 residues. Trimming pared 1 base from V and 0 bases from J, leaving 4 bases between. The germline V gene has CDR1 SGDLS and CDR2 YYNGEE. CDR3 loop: CASSVRYQETQYF. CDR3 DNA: TGTGCCAGCAGCGTAAGGTACCAAGAGACCCAGTACTTC.

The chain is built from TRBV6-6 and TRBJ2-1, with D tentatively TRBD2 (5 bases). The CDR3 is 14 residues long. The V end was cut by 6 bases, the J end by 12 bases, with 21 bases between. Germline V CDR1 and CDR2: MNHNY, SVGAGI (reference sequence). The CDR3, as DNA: TGTGCCAGCAGATCTCTAAGGACCCGGAGGAGGCAGTTCTTC. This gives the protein CASRSLRTRRRQFF.

In nucleotides, the CDR3 is TGTGCCACCAGCAGAGCCGGCGATTATAATTCACCCCTCCACTTT. Translating it yields CATSRAGDYNSPLHF. The chain carries TRBV15 and TRBJ1-6; D is unclear. CDR1 and CDR2 (germline): LNHNV, YYDKDF (reference sequence). CDR3 length: 15 amino acids. With 1 base removed from V and 4 bases from J, the gap between germline ends came to 8 bases.

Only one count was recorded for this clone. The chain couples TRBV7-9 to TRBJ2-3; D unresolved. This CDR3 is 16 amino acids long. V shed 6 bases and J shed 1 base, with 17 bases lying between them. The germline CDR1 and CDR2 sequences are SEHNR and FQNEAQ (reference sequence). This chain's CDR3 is CASSMTRLWGTDTQYF. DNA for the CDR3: TGTGCCAGCAGTATGACCCGGCTTTGGGGCACAGATACGCAGTATTTT. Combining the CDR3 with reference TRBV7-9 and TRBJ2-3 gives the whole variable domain DTGVSQNPRHKITKRGQNVTFRCDPISEHNRLYWYRQTLGQGPEFLTYFQNEAQLEKSRLLSDRFSAERPKGSFSTLEIQRTEQGDSAMYLCASSMTRLWGTDTQYFGPGTRLTVL.